This TCR beta chain was recorded in a study of regulatory T cells in long-lasting Graves disease. In building TCR beta libraries, iRepertoire HTBI primers were used together with Arm-PCR of CDR3 regions. TCRdb reanalysed the multiplex PCR reads using MiXCR and keeps one entry per CDR3 protein. The sample consists of about 310,000 distinct CDR3 sequences, approximately 20% of them appearing once. Time point described: persistent/refractory GD, antithyroid drugs over 5 years with positive TRAb. TCR sequences were obtained from RNA taken from PBMCs. The authors drew patients from an endocrinology department in Xi'an, China. The CDR3 consists of 14 residues. V dropped 5 bases and J dropped 0 bases, with 13 bases sitting between them. Germline lookup yields CDR1 DFQATT and CDR2 SNEGSKA (reference sequence).

The receptor's source is a female donor with Graves disease. The source was peripheral blood mononuclear cells (PBMCs), collected when the disease was refractory, from a patient treated with antithyroid drugs. The chain links TRBV20-1 to TRBJ1-2; D gene uncertain. The CDR3 protein is CSAPDGEANYGYTF. CDR3 in DNA: TGCAGTGCTCCCGACGGAGAAGCTAACTATGGCTACACCTTC.